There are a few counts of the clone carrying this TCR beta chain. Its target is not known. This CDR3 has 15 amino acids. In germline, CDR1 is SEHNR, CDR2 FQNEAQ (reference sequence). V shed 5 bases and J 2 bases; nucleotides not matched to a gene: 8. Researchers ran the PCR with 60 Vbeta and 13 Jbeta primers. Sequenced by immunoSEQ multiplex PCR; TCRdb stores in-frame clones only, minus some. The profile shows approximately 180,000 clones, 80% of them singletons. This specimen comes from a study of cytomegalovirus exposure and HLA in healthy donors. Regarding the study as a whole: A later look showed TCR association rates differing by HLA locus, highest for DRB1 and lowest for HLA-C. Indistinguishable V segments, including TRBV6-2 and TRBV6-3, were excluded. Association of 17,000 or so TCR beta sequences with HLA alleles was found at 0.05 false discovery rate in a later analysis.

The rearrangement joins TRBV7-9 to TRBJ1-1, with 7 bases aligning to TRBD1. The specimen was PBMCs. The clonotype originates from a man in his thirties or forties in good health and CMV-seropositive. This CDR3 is CASSGGTDLNTEAFF. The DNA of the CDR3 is TGTGCCAGCAGCGGTGGGACAGACTTAAACACTGAAGCTTTCTTT.